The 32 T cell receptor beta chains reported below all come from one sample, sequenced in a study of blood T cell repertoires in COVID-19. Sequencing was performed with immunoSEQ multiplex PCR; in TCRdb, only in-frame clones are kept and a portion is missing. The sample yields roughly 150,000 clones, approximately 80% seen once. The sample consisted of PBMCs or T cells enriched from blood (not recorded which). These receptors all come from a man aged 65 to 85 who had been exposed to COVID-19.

In DNA, the CDR3 is TGCGCCAGCAGCGGGGGGTCAGGGCTTTTTGAAAAACTGTTTTTT. Protein sequence: CASSGGSGLFEKLFF. The V gene is TRBV5-1, the J gene TRBJ1-4; D is possibly TRBD1 (5 bases). This CDR3 has 15 residues. CDR1 SGHRS and CDR2 YFSETQ come from the germline V gene. Trimming cost V 4 bases and J 7 bases, with 17 bases left between them.

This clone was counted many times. DNA for the CDR3: TGTGCCAGTAGTATTTCGGACACCCACACAATTGAAGCTTTCTTT. This encodes CASSISDTHTIEAFF. V is TRBV19 and J is TRBJ1-1; a weak D match, TRBD1 (5 bases). V lost 3 bases, J lost 7 bases, and 18 bases lay in between. CDR3 length: 15 residues. Germline V gene lookup returns CDR1 LNHDA and CDR2 SQIVND (reference sequence).

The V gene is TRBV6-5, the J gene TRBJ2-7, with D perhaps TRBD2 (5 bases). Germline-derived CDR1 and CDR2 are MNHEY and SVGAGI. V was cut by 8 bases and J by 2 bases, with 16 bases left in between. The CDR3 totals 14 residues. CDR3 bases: TGTGCCAGCCGACGGGATTCCGGCCCCTACGAGCAGTACTTC. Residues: CASRRDSGPYEQYF.

The CDR3 DNA reads as TGTGCCTACAATAGCGGGGGGACCCACGATACGCAGTATTTT. Translation gives CAYNSGGTHDTQYF. The chain has TRBV30 and TRBJ2-3, with 10 bases aligning to TRBD2. With V trimmed by 7 bases and J by 6 bases, 10 bases remained unmatched. Germline V gives CDR1 GTSNPN, CDR2 SVGIG (reference sequence). This CDR3 has 14 residues.

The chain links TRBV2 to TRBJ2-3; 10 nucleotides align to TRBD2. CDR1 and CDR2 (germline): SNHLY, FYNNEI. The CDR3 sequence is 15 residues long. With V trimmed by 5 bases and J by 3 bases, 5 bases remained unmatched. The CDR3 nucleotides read TGTGCCAGCAGTCCTGAGGGACTAGCGACAGATACGCAGTATTTT. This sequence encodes CASSPEGLATDTQYF.

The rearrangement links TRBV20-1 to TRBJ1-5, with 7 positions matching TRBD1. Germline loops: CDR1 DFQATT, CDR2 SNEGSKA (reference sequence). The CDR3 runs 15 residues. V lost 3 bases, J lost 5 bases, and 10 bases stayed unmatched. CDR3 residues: CSASATGASHQPQHF. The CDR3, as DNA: TGCAGTGCTAGTGCAACAGGGGCCTCTCATCAGCCCCAGCATTTT.

The CDR3 nucleotides read TGTGCCAGCACCCGATGGGACAGGGACTCCTACGAGCAGTACTTC. Amino acids: CASTRWDRDSYEQYF. J is TRBJ2-7 and V is TRBV5-6, with 9 bases identical to TRBD1. Germline V gene sequence: CDR1 SGHDT, CDR2 YYEEEE. This CDR3 is 15 amino acids long. V lost 6 bases and J lost 0; bases outside the gene matches: 7.

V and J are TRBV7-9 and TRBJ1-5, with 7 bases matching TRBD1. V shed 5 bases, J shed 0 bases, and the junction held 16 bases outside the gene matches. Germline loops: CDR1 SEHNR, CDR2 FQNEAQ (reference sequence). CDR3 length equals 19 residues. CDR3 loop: CASSHPRRGPFYSNQPQHF. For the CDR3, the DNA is TGTGCCAGCAGCCACCCCAGAAGGGGGCCGTTCTATAGCAATCAGCCCCAGCATTTT.

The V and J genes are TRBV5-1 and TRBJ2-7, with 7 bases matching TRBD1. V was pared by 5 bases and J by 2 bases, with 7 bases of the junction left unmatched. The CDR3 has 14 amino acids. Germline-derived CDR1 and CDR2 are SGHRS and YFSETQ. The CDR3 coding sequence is TGCGCCAGCAGTTTGCCCGGGACAGCCTACGAGCAGTACTTC. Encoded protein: CASSLPGTAYEQYF.

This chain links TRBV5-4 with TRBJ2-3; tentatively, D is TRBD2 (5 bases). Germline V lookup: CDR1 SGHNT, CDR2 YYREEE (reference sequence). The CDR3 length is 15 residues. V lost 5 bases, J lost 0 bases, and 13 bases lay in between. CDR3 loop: CASRDPSGSTDTQYF. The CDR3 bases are TGTGCCAGCAGGGACCCGAGCGGCAGCACAGATACGCAGTATTTT.

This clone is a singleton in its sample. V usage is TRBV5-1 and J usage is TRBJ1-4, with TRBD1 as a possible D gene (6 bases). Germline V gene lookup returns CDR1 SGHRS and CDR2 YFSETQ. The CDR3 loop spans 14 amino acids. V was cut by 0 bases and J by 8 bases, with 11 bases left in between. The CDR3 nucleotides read TGCGCCAGCAGCTTGGAGCAGGGGCGAGAAAAACTGTTTTTT. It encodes CASSLEQGREKLFF.

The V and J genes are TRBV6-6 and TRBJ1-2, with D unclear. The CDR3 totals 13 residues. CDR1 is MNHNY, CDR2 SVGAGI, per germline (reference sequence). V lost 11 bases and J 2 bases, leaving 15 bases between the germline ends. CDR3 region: CAGEDSRNYGYTF. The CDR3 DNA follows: TGTGCCGGAGAGGACTCCCGAAACTATGGCTACACCTTC.

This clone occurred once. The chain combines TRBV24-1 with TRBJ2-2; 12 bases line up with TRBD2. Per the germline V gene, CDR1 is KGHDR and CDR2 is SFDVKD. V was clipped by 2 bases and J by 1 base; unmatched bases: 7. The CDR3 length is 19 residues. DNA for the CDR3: TGTGCCACCAGTGATTCGACTAGCGGGAGATCGTTGAACACCGGGGAGCTGTTTTTT. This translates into CATSDSTSGRSLNTGELFF.

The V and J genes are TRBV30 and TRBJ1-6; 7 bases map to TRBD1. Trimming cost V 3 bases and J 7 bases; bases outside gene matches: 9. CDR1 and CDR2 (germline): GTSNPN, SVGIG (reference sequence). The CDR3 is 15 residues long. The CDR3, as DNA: TGTGCCTGGAGGGGACAGTGGATAGGGAATTCACCCCTCCACTTT. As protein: CAWRGQWIGNSPLHF.

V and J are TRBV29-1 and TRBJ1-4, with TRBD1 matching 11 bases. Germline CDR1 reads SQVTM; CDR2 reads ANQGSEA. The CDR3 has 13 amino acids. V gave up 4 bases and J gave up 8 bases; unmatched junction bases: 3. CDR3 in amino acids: CSVAGTGGEKLFF. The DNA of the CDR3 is TGCAGCGTTGCCGGGACAGGGGGAGAAAAACTGTTTTTT.

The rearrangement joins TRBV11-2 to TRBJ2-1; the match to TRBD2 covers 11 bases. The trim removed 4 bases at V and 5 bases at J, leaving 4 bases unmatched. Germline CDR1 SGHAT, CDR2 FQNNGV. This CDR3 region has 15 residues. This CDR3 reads CASSSGTSGNNEQFF. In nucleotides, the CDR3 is TGTGCCAGCAGCTCCGGGACTAGCGGTAACAATGAGCAGTTCTTC. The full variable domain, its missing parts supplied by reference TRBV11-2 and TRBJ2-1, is EAGVAQSPRYKIIEKRQSVAFWCNPISGHATLYWYQQILGQGPKLLIQFQNNGVVDDSQLPKDRFSAERLKGVDSTLKIQPAKLEDSAVYLCASSSGTSGNNEQFFGPGTRLTVL.

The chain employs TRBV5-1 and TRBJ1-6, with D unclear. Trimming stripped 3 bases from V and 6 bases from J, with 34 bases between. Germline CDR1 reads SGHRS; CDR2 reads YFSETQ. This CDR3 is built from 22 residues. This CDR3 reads CASSSQLSVGSSRTWGNSPLHF. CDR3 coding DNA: TGCGCCAGCAGCTCCCAACTATCGGTTGGCAGCTCGAGGACTTGGGGTAATTCACCCCTCCACTTT.

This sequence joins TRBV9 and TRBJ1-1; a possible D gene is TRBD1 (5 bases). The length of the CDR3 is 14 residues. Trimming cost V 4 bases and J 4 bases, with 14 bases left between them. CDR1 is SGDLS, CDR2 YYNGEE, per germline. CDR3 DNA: TGTGCCAGCAGCCCCCCTCGGGGGGTCACTGAAGCTTTCTTT. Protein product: CASSPPRGVTEAFF.

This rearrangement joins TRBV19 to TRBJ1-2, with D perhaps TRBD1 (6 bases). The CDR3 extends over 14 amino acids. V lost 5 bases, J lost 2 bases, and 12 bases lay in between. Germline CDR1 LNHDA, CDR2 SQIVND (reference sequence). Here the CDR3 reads CASSADSQNYGYTF. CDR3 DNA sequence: TGTGCCAGTAGTGCGGACAGCCAAAACTATGGCTACACCTTC.

The CDR3: CASSLLSGNTGELFF. The DNA for the CDR3 is TGTGCCAGCAGCTTGTTAAGCGGGAACACCGGGGAGCTGTTTTTT. This rearrangement joins TRBV5-5 to TRBJ2-2; a possible D gene is TRBD2 (5 bases). This CDR3 spans 15 amino acids. Germline V gives CDR1 SGHKS, CDR2 YYEKEE (reference sequence). V gave up 1 base and J gave up 1 base, with 8 bases separating them. Full variable domain (rest looked up from reference TRBV5-5 and TRBJ2-2): DAGVTQSPTHLIKTRGQQVTLRCSPISGHKSVSWYQQVLGQGPQFIFQYYEKEERGRGNFPDRFSARQFPNYSSELNVNALLLGDSALYLCASSLLSGNTGELFFGEGSRLTVL.

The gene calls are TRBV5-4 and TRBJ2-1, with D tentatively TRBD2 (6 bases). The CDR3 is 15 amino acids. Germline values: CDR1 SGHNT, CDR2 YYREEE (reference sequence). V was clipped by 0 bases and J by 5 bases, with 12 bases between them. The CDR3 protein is CASSLETSPNNEQFF. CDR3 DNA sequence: TGTGCCAGCAGCTTGGAAACTAGCCCTAACAATGAGCAGTTCTTC.

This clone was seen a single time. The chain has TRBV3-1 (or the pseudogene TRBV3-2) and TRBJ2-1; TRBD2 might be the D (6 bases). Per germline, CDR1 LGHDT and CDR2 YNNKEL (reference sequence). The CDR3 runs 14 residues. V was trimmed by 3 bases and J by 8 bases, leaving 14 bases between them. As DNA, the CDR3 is TGTGCCAGCAGCCACCTACTAGCTAGCGATGAGCAGTTCTTC. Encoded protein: CASSHLLASDEQFF.

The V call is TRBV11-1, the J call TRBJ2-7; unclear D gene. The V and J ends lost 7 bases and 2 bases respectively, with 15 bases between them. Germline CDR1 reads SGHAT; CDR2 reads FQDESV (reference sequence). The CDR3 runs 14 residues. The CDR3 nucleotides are TGTGCCAGCATGGAGTCGGTCATAGCCTACGAGCAGTACTTC. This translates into CASMESVIAYEQYF.

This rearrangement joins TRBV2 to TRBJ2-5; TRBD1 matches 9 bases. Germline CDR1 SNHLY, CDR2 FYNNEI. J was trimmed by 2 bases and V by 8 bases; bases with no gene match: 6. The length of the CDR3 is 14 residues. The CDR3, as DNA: TGTGCCAGCGGCCAGGACAGGGGACAAGAGACCCAGTACTTC. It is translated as CASGQDRGQETQYF.

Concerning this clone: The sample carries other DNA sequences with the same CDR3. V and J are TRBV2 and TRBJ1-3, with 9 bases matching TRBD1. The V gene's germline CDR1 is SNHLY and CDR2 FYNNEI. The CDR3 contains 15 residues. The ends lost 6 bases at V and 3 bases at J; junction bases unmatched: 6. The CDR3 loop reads CASSGTGSSGNTIYF. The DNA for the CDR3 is TGTGCCAGCAGCGGGACAGGGAGCAGTGGAAACACCATATATTTT.

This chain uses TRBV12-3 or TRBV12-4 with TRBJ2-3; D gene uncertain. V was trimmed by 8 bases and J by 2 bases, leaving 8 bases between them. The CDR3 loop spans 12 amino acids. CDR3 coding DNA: TGTGCCAGCGGCCACCTCACAGATACGCAGTATTTT. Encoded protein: CASGHLTDTQYF.

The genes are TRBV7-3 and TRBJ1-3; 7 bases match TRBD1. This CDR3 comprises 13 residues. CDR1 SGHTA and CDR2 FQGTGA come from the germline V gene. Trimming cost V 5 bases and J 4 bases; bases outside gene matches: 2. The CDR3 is CASSPQGGNTIYF. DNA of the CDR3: TGTGCCAGCAGCCCACAGGGGGGAAACACCATATATTTT.

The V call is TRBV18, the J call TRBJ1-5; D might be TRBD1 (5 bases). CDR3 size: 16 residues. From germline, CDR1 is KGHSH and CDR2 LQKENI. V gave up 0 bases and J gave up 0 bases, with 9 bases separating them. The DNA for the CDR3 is TGTGCCAGCTCACCACCGGGGCTGACTAGCAATCAGCCCCAGCATTTT. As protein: CASSPPGLTSNQPQHF.

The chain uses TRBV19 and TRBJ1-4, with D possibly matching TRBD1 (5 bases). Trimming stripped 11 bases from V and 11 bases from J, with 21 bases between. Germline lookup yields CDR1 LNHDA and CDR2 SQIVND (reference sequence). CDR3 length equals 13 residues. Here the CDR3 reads CASRGVGPPKLFF. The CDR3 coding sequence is TGTGCCTCTCGGGGGGTGGGCCCCCCTAAACTGTTTTTT.

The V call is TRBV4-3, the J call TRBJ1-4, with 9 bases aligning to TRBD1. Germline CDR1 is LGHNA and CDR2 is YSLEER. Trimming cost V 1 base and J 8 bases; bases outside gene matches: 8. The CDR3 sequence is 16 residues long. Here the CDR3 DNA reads TGCGCCAGCAGCCAAGTACAGGGGGCTAAAAGAGAAAAACTGTTTTTT. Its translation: CASSQVQGAKREKLFF.

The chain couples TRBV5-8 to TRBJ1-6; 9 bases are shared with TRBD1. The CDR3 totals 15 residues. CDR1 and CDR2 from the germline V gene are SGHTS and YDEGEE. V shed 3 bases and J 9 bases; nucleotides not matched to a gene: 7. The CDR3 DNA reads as TGTGCCAGCAGCTACAGGACAGGGGAGAGTTCACCCCTCCACTTT. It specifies CASSYRTGESSPLHF.

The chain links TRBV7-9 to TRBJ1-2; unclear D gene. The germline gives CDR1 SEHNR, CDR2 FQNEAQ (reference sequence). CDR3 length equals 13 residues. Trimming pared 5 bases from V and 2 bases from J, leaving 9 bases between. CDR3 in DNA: TGTGCCAGCAGCCTTACAAGAAACTATGGCTACACCTTC. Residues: CASSLTRNYGYTF.